This entry lists 32 T cell receptor beta chains sequenced from one sample in a study of T-cell reconstitution after alpha-beta-depleted transplantation in children. It was with unique molecular identifiers that the TCRbeta library was prepared. Each CDR3 protein gets one entry after TCRdb re-called the PCR reads with MiXCR. The sample has hundreds of thousands of distinct CDR3 sequences, about 17% seen once; the top ten hold about 32%. Sequenced here: PBMCs, mostly from graft donor cells, sampled 360 days after TCRalphabeta/CD19-depleted stem cell transplant. All receptors come from a boy under two years old who had a stem cell transplant for Wiskott-Aldrich syndrome, so the T cells may come from the graft donor.

This clonotype was counted ten times or more. The V and J genes are TRBV24-1 and TRBJ2-2, with D perhaps TRBD2 (5 bases). Trimming removed 4 bases from V and 2 bases from J, with 10 bases in between. The CDR3 runs to 15 residues. The germline V gene has CDR1 KGHDR and CDR2 SFDVKD. The CDR3 nucleotides read TGTGCCACCAGTGAGTCGGGGAGCAACACCGGGGAGCTGTTTTTT. Translation gives CATSESGSNTGELFF.

The genes are TRBV7-2 and TRBJ2-3, with 13 bases identical to TRBD2. Germline V gene data show CDR1 as SGHTA and CDR2 as FQGNSA. CDR3 size: 16 residues. V was pared by 6 bases and J by 6 bases, with 9 bases of the junction left unmatched. CDR3 bases: TGTGCCAGCAGTTTGAGACTAGCGGGGGGCCGGGATACGCAGTATTTT. It is translated as CASSLRLAGGRDTQYF.

Only a few counts were recorded for this clonotype. The DNA of the CDR3 is TGTGCCAGCAGTTACTCTCCGACAGGGTGGACCTACGAGCAGTACTTC. It codes for CASSYSPTGWTYEQYF. V usage is TRBV6-5 and J usage is TRBJ2-7, with TRBD1 identical over 7 bases. Germline CDR1 MNHEY, CDR2 SVGAGI. V shed 0 bases, J shed 2 bases, and the junction held 7 bases outside the gene matches. The CDR3 covers 16 residues.

The genes are TRBV20-1 and TRBJ2-1, with no clear D. The CDR3 length is 12 residues. V lost 6 bases, J lost 3 bases, and 9 bases lay in between. The germline V gene encodes CDR1 DFQATT and CDR2 SNEGSKA (reference sequence). The CDR3 region has the DNA TGCAGTGCCCCATCCGACTACAATGAGCAGTTCTTC. This translates into CSAPSDYNEQFF.

This clonotype was counted between two and nine times. The gene calls are TRBV10-2 and TRBJ1-1; D is possibly TRBD1 (5 bases). The germline gives CDR1 WSHSY, CDR2 SAAADI. V was pared by 7 bases and J by 6 bases, with 12 bases between. This CDR3 contains 12 residues. The CDR3: CASTSRVSEAFF. The CDR3, as DNA: TGCGCCAGCACCTCCAGGGTCTCTGAAGCTTTCTTT.

This clonotype has a handful of counts. V usage is TRBV29-1 and J usage is TRBJ1-2, with D uncertain. The CDR3 runs 13 residues. Germline CDR1 and CDR2: SQVTM and ANQGSEA. Trimming took off 7 bases at V and 5 bases at J, with 17 bases between the two ends. The CDR3 DNA sequence: TGCAGCGCCCTGGCGGGGAGGAATTATGGCTACACCTTC. The encoded protein is CSALAGRNYGYTF.

This clonotype was detected a few times. The chain combines TRBV4-1 with TRBJ1-1; D remains unclear. The CDR3 loop spans 15 amino acids. Per germline, CDR1 MGHRA and CDR2 YSYEKL. Trimming took 4 bases from V and 4 from J, leaving 16 bases between them. CDR3 nucleotide sequence: TGCGCCAGCAGCCCTCGCGGAGGGCGCGGCACTGAAGCTTTCTTT. Amino acids: CASSPRGGRGTEAFF.

This clonotype was detected once. This rearrangement joins TRBV5-1 to TRBJ2-5; 10 bases match TRBD2. Trimming at V came to 0 bases and at J to 4 bases, leaving 6 bases not matched to a gene. CDR3 size: 16 residues. Germline V gene sequence: CDR1 SGHRS, CDR2 YFSETQ. CDR3 protein: CASSLGGTSALETQYF. The CDR3 DNA reads TGCGCCAGCAGCTTGGGCGGGACTAGCGCCCTAGAGACCCAGTACTTC.

The chain employs TRBV29-1 and TRBJ2-7; a possible D gene is TRBD1 (5 bases). This CDR3 has 11 amino acids. The germline V and J ends were trimmed by 6 bases and 6 bases, with 12 bases remaining between them. CDR1 is SQVTM, CDR2 ANQGSEA, per germline. The CDR3 region is CSVQKTGEQYF. As DNA, the CDR3 is TGCAGCGTGCAGAAAACAGGCGAGCAGTACTTC.

This chain uses TRBV24-1 with TRBJ1-4, with D tentatively TRBD1 (6 bases). Germline CDR1 KGHDR, CDR2 SFDVKD. V shed 4 bases and J shed 8 bases, with 16 bases lying between them. This CDR3 has 15 amino acids. CDR3 in DNA: TGTGCCACCAGTGACCCTACAGGGTTGGGAGAAAAACTGTTTTTT. It is translated as CATSDPTGLGEKLFF.

The chain joins TRBV5-1 to TRBJ1-4; 11 bases line up with TRBD1. Germline V CDR1 and CDR2: SGHRS, YFSETQ. Trimming took 0 bases from V and 3 from J; bases not matched to a gene: 4. The CDR3 has 17 amino acids. DNA for the CDR3: TGCGCCAGCAGCTTGGGGACAGGGGGCGTCGCTAATGAAAAACTGTTTTTT. It codes for CASSLGTGGVANEKLFF.

This clonotype showed up just a few times. This chain uses TRBV15 with TRBJ2-5; D not certain. This CDR3 contains 18 residues. Trimming removed 0 bases at V and 7 bases at J, with 24 bases between. Germline lookup yields CDR1 LNHNV and CDR2 YYDKDF (reference sequence). Here the CDR3 DNA reads TGTGCCACCAGCAGAGATAGGGCCAGCACTGGGCGCTCGGGGACCCAGTACTTC. Translation gives CATSRDRASTGRSGTQYF.

This clonotype was seen more than once but under ten times. The chain is built from TRBV2 and TRBJ2-7; a possible D gene is TRBD1 (5 bases). The CDR3 has 9 residues. Germline V lookup: CDR1 SNHLY, CDR2 FYNNEI. V lost 8 bases and J lost 9, with 8 bases in between. The CDR3 DNA sequence: TGTGCCAGCGGAAGGGGGCAGTACTTC. Residues: CASGRGQYF.

This clonotype showed up just a few times. CDR3 nucleotide sequence: TGTGCCAGCAGTCCGTATTTTGGGACAGCTTACAATGAGCAGTTCTTC. This gives the protein CASSPYFGTAYNEQFF. V is TRBV27 and J is TRBJ2-1; 7 bases align to TRBD1. In germline, CDR1 is MNHEY, CDR2 SMNVEV (reference sequence). The ends lost 5 bases at V and 4 bases at J; junction bases unmatched: 11. This CDR3 spans 16 amino acids.

This clonotype occurred a few times. This chain uses TRBV2 with TRBJ2-1, with 11 positions matching TRBD2. J was trimmed by 12 bases and V by 6 bases; bases with no gene match: 13. Germline V gene sequence: CDR1 SNHLY, CDR2 FYNNEI. The CDR3 extends over 15 amino acids. CDR3 nucleotides: TGTGCCAGCAGGCTTACTAGCGGGGGAAGGGTGGGGCAGTTCTTC. Residues: CASRLTSGGRVGQFF.

The V gene is TRBV11-1, the J gene TRBJ2-4, with TRBD2 identical over 8 bases. The CDR3 is 18 residues long. Per the germline V gene, CDR1 is SGHAT and CDR2 is FQDESV (reference sequence). Unmatched junction bases numbered 15, after V lost 5 bases and J lost 3 bases. This chain's CDR3 is CASSPNLAGLGDKNIQYF. The CDR3 nucleotides read TGTGCCAGCAGCCCTAACCTCGCGGGACTAGGGGACAAAAACATTCAGTACTTC.

There are a few counts of this clonotype. This chain uses TRBV7-6 with TRBJ2-1, with 8 bases fitting TRBD2. CDR3 length: 15 residues. V lost 3 bases and J lost 8; bases outside the gene matches: 9. Germline V lookup: CDR1 SGHVS, CDR2 FNYEAQ. The CDR3 here is CASSFSGGGRYEQFF. CDR3 coding DNA: TGTGCCAGCAGCTTCTCAGGCGGGGGGAGGTATGAGCAGTTCTTC. Combining the CDR3 with reference TRBV7-6 and TRBJ2-1 gives the whole variable domain GAGVSQSPRYKVTKRGQDVALRCDPISGHVSLYWYRQALGQGPEFLTYFNYEAQQDKSGLPNDRFSAERPEGSISTLTIQRTEQRDSAMYRCASSFSGGGRYEQFFGPGTRLTVL.

The chain has TRBV5-1 and TRBJ1-2; D possibly corresponds to TRBD1 (5 bases). This CDR3 is 12 amino acids long. The ends were cut back, 4 bases at V and 4 bases at J, with 8 bases in the middle. Germline CDR1 reads SGHRS; CDR2 reads YFSETQ. CDR3 nucleotide sequence: TGCGCCAGCAGCACCGACAGCTATGGCTACACCTTC. The encoded protein is CASSTDSYGYTF.

This clonotype turned up a few times. V gene TRBV3-1 combines with J gene TRBJ2-7, with a weak D call TRBD2 (6 bases). The CDR3 sequence is 15 residues long. The germline CDR1 and CDR2 sequences are LGHDT and YNNKEL (reference sequence). Trimming took off 1 base at V and 2 bases at J, with 12 bases between the two ends. The CDR3 protein is CASSQARGRTYEQYF. The DNA of the CDR3 is TGTGCCAGCAGCCAAGCTCGGGGGAGGACCTACGAGCAGTACTTC.

This chain uses TRBV7-2 with TRBJ2-2, with D possibly matching TRBD1 (5 bases). From germline, CDR1 is SGHTA and CDR2 FQGNSA. There are 17 residues in the CDR3. Deletions cut 5 bases from V and 0 bases from J, with 16 bases between. The CDR3 protein is CASSPSSTVTNTGELFF. CDR3 nucleotide sequence: TGTGCCAGCAGCCCTTCGTCGACAGTGACGAACACCGGGGAGCTGTTTTTT.

This clonotype turned up a few times. The chain is built from TRBV29-1 and TRBJ1-2; a possible D gene is TRBD1 (6 bases). The germline V gene encodes CDR1 SQVTM and CDR2 ANQGSEA. The germline V and J ends were trimmed by 3 bases and 8 bases, with 25 bases remaining between them. This CDR3 region has 16 residues. The chain's CDR3 is CSVDIRSRRTGYGYTF. CDR3 nucleotide sequence: TGCAGCGTTGATATCCGGTCCCGGCGAACAGGGTACGGCTACACCTTC.

This rearrangement joins TRBV29-1 to TRBJ2-2, with D possibly being TRBD1 (5 bases). The CDR3 extends over 13 amino acids. The V gene's germline CDR1 is SQVTM and CDR2 ANQGSEA. V lost 5 bases and J lost 3, with 10 bases in between. CDR3 in amino acids: CSVIGVDTGELFF. In DNA, the CDR3 is TGCAGCGTTATAGGGGTGGACACCGGGGAGCTGTTTTTT.

The V and J genes are TRBV6-2 or TRBV6-3 and TRBJ2-3, with 8 positions matching TRBD2. V shed 1 base, J shed 0 bases, and the junction held 3 bases outside the gene matches. The CDR3 is 16 amino acids. Germline values: CDR1 MNHEY, CDR2 SVGEGT. CDR3 protein: CASSYYGRASTDTQYF. The CDR3 coding sequence is TGTGCCAGCAGTTACTACGGGAGGGCCAGCACAGATACGCAGTATTTT.

This clonotype was observed a few times. This rearrangement joins TRBV5-1 to TRBJ2-1, with no clear D. Germline-derived CDR1 and CDR2 are SGHRS and YFSETQ. V lost 8 bases and J 0 bases, leaving 12 bases between the germline ends. CDR3 size: 14 residues. This CDR3 reads CASAGLRSYNEQFF. CDR3 DNA: TGCGCCAGTGCCGGGCTCCGCTCCTACAATGAGCAGTTCTTC.

V and J are TRBV12-3 or TRBV12-4 and TRBJ1-4; TRBD1 is a possible D gene (6 bases). The CDR3 covers 15 residues. With 5 bases removed from V and 7 bases from J, the gap between germline ends came to 17 bases. The CDR3 nucleotides read TGTGCCAGCAGTCTGCCACAGGGATATGGTGAAAAACTGTTTTTT. It yields the protein CASSLPQGYGEKLFF.

J is TRBJ1-2 and V is TRBV20-1; the D is unclear. Germline CDR1 and CDR2: DFQATT and SNEGSKA (reference sequence). V lost 3 bases and J 8 bases, leaving 19 bases between the germline ends. The CDR3 runs 14 residues. CDR3 DNA sequence: TGCAGTGCTAGGGACGCCACCCAAGTGGTGGGCTACACCTTC. It yields the protein CSARDATQVVGYTF.

This clonotype was seen a handful of times. This rearrangement joins TRBV30 to TRBJ2-5, with D possibly called TRBD1 or TRBD2 (5 bases each). V was pared by 3 bases and J by 7 bases, with 18 bases between. This CDR3 region has 14 residues. Germline lookup yields CDR1 GTSNPN and CDR2 SVGIG (reference sequence). CDR3 in amino acids: CAWSPYWDGGTQYF. Written as DNA, the CDR3 is TGTGCCTGGAGCCCGTACTGGGATGGGGGGACCCAGTACTTC.

This clonotype showed up just a few times. The chain joins TRBV5-1 to TRBJ2-1; D is uncertain. CDR3 length: 14 residues. Germline V gene lookup returns CDR1 SGHRS and CDR2 YFSETQ. V gave up 0 bases and J gave up 4 bases, with 8 bases separating them. CDR3 in amino acids: CASSLAVPYNEQFF. The CDR3 nucleotides read TGCGCCAGCAGCTTGGCTGTGCCTTACAATGAGCAGTTCTTC. The full variable domain, in which reference TRBV5-1 and TRBJ2-1 provide the parts outside the CDR3, is KAGVTQTPRYLIKTRGQQVTLSCSPISGHRSVSWYQQTPGQGLQFLFEYFSETQRNKGNFPGRFSGRQFSNSRSEMNVSTLELGDSALYLCASSLAVPYNEQFFGPGTRLTVL.

The V and J genes are TRBV29-1 and TRBJ2-1; D uncertain. Trimming removed 3 bases at V and 4 bases at J, with 7 bases between. Germline lookup yields CDR1 SQVTM and CDR2 ANQGSEA. The length of the CDR3 is 12 residues. CDR3 sequence (DNA): TGCAGCGTTGATAAAGGTTACAATGAGCAGTTCTTC. Protein product: CSVDKGYNEQFF.

This clonotype appeared many times. The chain carries TRBV21-1 and TRBJ2-7; TRBD2, the D gene given by the table, was not confirmed from the DNA. TRBV21-1 is given as a pseudogene. This CDR3 comprises 16 residues. The CDR3 loop reads CARGAQNGTKAYEQYF. CDR3 in DNA: TGTGCCAGGGGGGCCCAAAATGGGACTAAAGCCTACGAGCAGTACTTC.

This clonotype was recorded at least ten times. The J gene is TRBJ1-4, the V gene TRBV12-3 or TRBV12-4; D ambiguous. V was pared by 1 base and J by 0 bases, with 6 bases between. The CDR3 has 15 amino acids. CDR3 region: CASSLGAATNEKLFF. DNA of the CDR3: TGTGCCAGCAGTTTAGGGGCGGCAACTAATGAAAAACTGTTTTTT.

J is TRBJ1-6 and V is TRBV27; no definite D call. This CDR3 region has 13 residues. In germline, CDR1 is MNHEY, CDR2 SMNVEV (reference sequence). Trimming shortened V by 10 bases and J by 6 bases, and 13 bases separated the two germline ends. In nucleotides, the CDR3 is TGTGCCACCCATCGGGAGGCTAATTCACCCCTCCACTTT. Its translation: CATHREANSPLHF.